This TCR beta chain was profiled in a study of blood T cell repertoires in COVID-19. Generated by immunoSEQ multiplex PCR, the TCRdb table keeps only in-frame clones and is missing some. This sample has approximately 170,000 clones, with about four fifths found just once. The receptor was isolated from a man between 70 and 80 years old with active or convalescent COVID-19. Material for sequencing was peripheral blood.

The CDR3 DNA reads TGTGCCAGCAGCTACCTACAGGGGGAGTGGGCTGAAGCTTTCTTT. Encoded protein: CASSYLQGEWAEAFF. The gene calls are TRBV7-9 and TRBJ1-1; TRBD1 agrees at 8 bases. V was pared by 4 bases and J by 6 bases, with 10 bases of the junction left unmatched. Germline-derived CDR1 and CDR2 are SEHNR and FQNEAQ (reference sequence). The CDR3 has 15 residues.